These T cell receptor beta chains were read from a single sample in a study of blood T cell repertoires in COVID-19. Assay: immunoSEQ multiplex PCR; the TCRdb copy retains only in-frame clones and omits some. Of about 180,000 clones in the sample, 86% were seen once. Material: PBMCs or T cells enriched from blood (not recorded which). These receptors came from a woman aged 25 to 39 who had recovered from COVID-19. Both conserved end residues are part of each CDR3. The D gene is left open where the match is weak. The size entry is marked missing in some rows and otherwise reads once, few, many or a size class.

size: many
D: .
V: TRBV27
J: TRBJ2-7
DNA: TGTGCCAGCAGACCACAAACGGGGTCGGGCTACGAGCAGTACTTC
CDR3: CASRPQTGSGYEQYF

size: .
D: .
V: TRBV6-4
J: TRBJ2-1
DNA: TGTGCCAGCAGTGAGGGCACTAGTGGGACCTACAATGAGCAGTTCTTC
CDR3: CASSEGTSGTYNEQFF

size: .
D: TRBD1
V: TRBV25-1
J: TRBJ2-6
DNA: TGTGCCAGCAGTGAGGGACAGAGTATCTCTGGGGCCAACGTCCTGACTTTC
CDR3: CASSEGQSISGANVLTF

size: .
D: .
V: TRBV5-6
J: TRBJ1-3
DNA: TGTGCCAGCAGAACACAGAGCTCTGGAAACACCATATATTTT
CDR3: CASRTQSSGNTIYF

size: .
D: .
V: TRBV27
J: TRBJ2-1
DNA: TGTGCCAGCAGTTTAGGGGACACCTACAATGAGCAGTTCTTC
CDR3: CASSLGDTYNEQFF

size: .
D: .
V: TRBV10-1
J: TRBJ2-1
DNA: TGCGCCAGCAGTGAGTCGGCCAGACCGGGAGATGAGCAGTTCTTC
CDR3: CASSESARPGDEQFF

size: .
D: .
V: TRBV5-6
J: TRBJ1-3
DNA: TGTGCCAGCAGCTTTGAGGTCTACTCTGGAAACACCATATATTTT
CDR3: CASSFEVYSGNTIYF

size: .
D: TRBD2
V: TRBV5-1
J: TRBJ2-3
DNA: TGCGCCAGCAGCCCGGCCCGGGCTAGCGGGAACACAGATACGCAGTATTTT
CDR3: CASSPARASGNTDTQYF

size: .
D: TRBD1
V: TRBV27
J: TRBJ1-2
DNA: TGTGCCAGCAGTTCCCACCGGACAGGGGGCGTGAGGGAGTATGGCTACACCTTC
CDR3: CASSSHRTGGVREYGYTF

size: .
D: .
V: TRBV27
J: TRBJ2-1
DNA: TGTGCCAGCAGTTTAGTAGAAAGCTACAATGAGCAGTTCTTC
CDR3: CASSLVESYNEQFF

size: .
D: .
V: TRBV29-1
J: TRBJ1-2
DNA: TGCAGCGTTGCGCTATTGGTTGGCTACACCTTC
CDR3: CSVALLVGYTF

size: .
D: TRBD1
V: TRBV2
J: TRBJ2-7
DNA: TGTGCCAGCAAGAGGGACAGGCTAGCCGGCGAGCAGTACTTC
CDR3: CASKRDRLAGEQYF

size: .
D: TRBD2
V: TRBV9
J: TRBJ2-1
DNA: TGTGCCAGCAGCGTGGCGGATCAGGGAGGGGATTACAATGAGCAGTTCTTC
CDR3: CASSVADQGGDYNEQFF

size: .
D: .
V: TRBV6-9
J: TRBJ1-4
DNA: TGTGCCAGCAGTTACCGGAGAAATGAAAAACTGTTTTTT
CDR3: CASSYRRNEKLFF

size: .
D: .
V: TRBV2
J: TRBJ2-2
DNA: TGTGCCAGCAGTGGTGCCACAAGCACCGGGGAGCTGTTTTTT
CDR3: CASSGATSTGELFF

size: .
D: TRBD1
V: TRBV6-4
J: TRBJ1-2
DNA: TGTGCCAGCAGTGACTCTTCGGGACAGGGCTATGGCTACACCTTC
CDR3: CASSDSSGQGYGYTF

size: .
D: TRBD1
V: TRBV28
J: TRBJ1-5
DNA: TGTGCCAGCAGCACAGGGGTCAATCAGCCCCAGCATTTT
CDR3: CASSTGVNQPQHF

size: .
D: TRBD1
V: TRBV6-6
J: TRBJ2-2
DNA: TGTGCCAGCAGTTACTCCGCAGGGGGCCCAACCGGGGAGCTGTTTTTT
CDR3: CASSYSAGGPTGELFF

size: .
D: TRBD2
V: TRBV27
J: TRBJ2-2
DNA: TGTGCCAGCAGTTTATCGAGACTAGCGGAAACGAACACCGGGGAGCTGTTTTTT
CDR3: CASSLSRLAETNTGELFF

size: few
D: .
V: TRBV7-2
J: TRBJ1-1
DNA: TGTGCCAGCGGAGAGGAATTGAACACTGAAGCTTTCTTT
CDR3: CASGEELNTEAFF

size: .
D: TRBD1
V: TRBV19
J: TRBJ2-7
DNA: TGTGCCAGTAGTATTGATGCAGGGGGATCCTACGAGCAGTACTTC
CDR3: CASSIDAGGSYEQYF

size: .
D: .
V: TRBV4-1
J: TRBJ2-7
DNA: TGCGCCAGCAGCCACATCGGGAGAAAGTCCTACGAGCAGTACTTC
CDR3: CASSHIGRKSYEQYF

size: .
D: .
V: TRBV28
J: TRBJ1-2
DNA: TGTGCCAGCAGTTTATCCGGGTTCAATGGCTACACCTTC
CDR3: CASSLSGFNGYTF

size: .
D: TRBD1
V: TRBV3-1/TRBV3-2
J: TRBJ2-7
DNA: TGTGCCTCTCTTGGGGACAGGGGAACGCAGTACTTC
CDR3: CASLGDRGTQYF

size: .
D: .
V: TRBV2
J: TRBJ1-1
DNA: TGTGCCAGCAGCGTATCGGTAAAGAACACTGAAGCTTTCTTT
CDR3: CASSVSVKNTEAFF

size: .
D: .
V: TRBV7-8
J: TRBJ1-4
DNA: TGTGCCAGCAGCCCCGAGGGGGTTGGTGAAAAACTGTTTTTT
CDR3: CASSPEGVGEKLFF

size: .
D: .
V: TRBV2
J: TRBJ1-6
DNA: TGTGCCAGCAGTGAGCAGGGGTCACCCCTCCACTTT
CDR3: CASSEQGSPLHF

size: .
D: TRBD2
V: TRBV19
J: TRBJ2-1
DNA: TGTGCCAGTAGCGAGAGGGATGGAGCGGGAGCCGATTACAATGAGCAGTTCTTC
CDR3: CASSERDGAGADYNEQFF

size: few
D: .
V: TRBV5-1
J: TRBJ1-1
DNA: TGCGCCAGCAGCTTGGAACCGGGGAACACTGAAGCTTTCTTT
CDR3: CASSLEPGNTEAFF

size: once
D: TRBD2
V: TRBV4-2
J: TRBJ2-3
DNA: TGTGCCAGCAGCCAAGCAGCGGGAGGTAGCACAGATACGCAGTATTTT
CDR3: CASSQAAGGSTDTQYF

size: once
D: TRBD1
V: TRBV14
J: TRBJ1-2
DNA: TGTGCCAGCAGCCAAATCAGGGGGCTAATCTATGGCTACACCTTC
CDR3: CASSQIRGLIYGYTF

size: .
D: .
V: TRBV3-1/TRBV3-2
J: TRBJ2-7
DNA: TGTGCCAGCAGCCAAGGCTCAGTATACTACGAGCAGTACTTC
CDR3: CASSQGSVYYEQYF

size: .
D: .
V: TRBV11-2
J: TRBJ1-2
DNA: TGTGCCAGCAGCTTAGATAACGCAGGCCGTTCGGGGTACACCTTC
CDR3: CASSLDNAGRSGYTF

size: .
D: TRBD1
V: TRBV27
J: TRBJ1-6
DNA: TGTGCCAGCAGTTTAAACTTGGTGGGACAGGGGGCGATTAAATCACCCCTCCACTTT
CDR3: CASSLNLVGQGAIKSPLHF

size: .
D: .
V: TRBV6-5
J: TRBJ2-7
DNA: TGTGCCAGCAGTTACGCCGATGCCTACTCCTACGAGCAGTACTTC
CDR3: CASSYADAYSYEQYF

size: .
D: .
V: TRBV10-3
J: TRBJ2-3
DNA: TGTGCCATCAGTGACGGTAGCAGAACTAGCACAGATACGCAGTATTTT
CDR3: CAISDGSRTSTDTQYF

size: .
D: .
V: TRBV18
J: TRBJ2-3
DNA: TGTGCCAGCTCACGACTCAACTCCTTTGACACAGATACGCAGTATTTT
CDR3: CASSRLNSFDTDTQYF

size: .
D: TRBD2
V: TRBV10-3
J: TRBJ2-3
DNA: TGTGCCATCAGGCCCCTAGCGGGAGTGCTCACAGATACGCAGTATTTT
CDR3: CAIRPLAGVLTDTQYF

size: .
D: .
V: TRBV25-1
J: TRBJ1-5
DNA: TGTGCCAGCAGTGAATCAGGGGCTGATCAGCCCCAGCATTTT
CDR3: CASSESGADQPQHF

size: .
D: .
V: TRBV2
J: TRBJ1-1
DNA: TGTGCCAGCAGAGATGGACTCCCCGTGAGGACTTTCTTT
CDR3: CASRDGLPVRTFF

size: .
D: TRBD1
V: TRBV6-2/TRBV6-3
J: TRBJ1-6
DNA: TGTGCCAGCAGTTATTGGACAGGGGATAATTCACCCCTCCACTTT
CDR3: CASSYWTGDNSPLHF

size: .
D: .
V: TRBV4-1
J: TRBJ1-1
DNA: TGCGCCAGCAGCCCGGGTGGGGGGGCGGTGAACACTGAAGCTTTCTTT
CDR3: CASSPGGGAVNTEAFF

size: .
D: .
V: TRBV24-1
J: TRBJ1-1
DNA: TGTGCCACCAGTGATTCTACAGAAGAGGGCGCTTTCTTT
CDR3: CATSDSTEEGAFF

size: few
D: .
V: TRBV10-3
J: TRBJ2-7
DNA: TGTGCCATCAGTGAGGAGGCATACGAGCAGTACTTC
CDR3: CAISEEAYEQYF

size: .
D: TRBD2
V: TRBV2
J: TRBJ2-1
DNA: TGTGCCAGCAGTGAGCGATGGACTAGCGGCGGGGGCAATGAGCAGTTCTTC
CDR3: CASSERWTSGGGNEQFF

size: .
D: .
V: TRBV5-5
J: TRBJ2-1
DNA: TGTGCCAGCAGCGGTCTAGCGAGCTCCTACAATGAGCAGTTCTTC
CDR3: CASSGLASSYNEQFF

size: .
D: TRBD2
V: TRBV25-1
J: TRBJ2-1
DNA: TGTGCCAGCAGTCGAGGCCTACTAGCGGGAGTAGGTGAGCAGTTCTTC
CDR3: CASSRGLLAGVGEQFF

size: .
D: .
V: TRBV7-8
J: TRBJ2-3
DNA: TGTGCCAGCAGCTTAGGGGTTATCGGTTTCGGGACAGATACGCAGTATTTT
CDR3: CASSLGVIGFGTDTQYF

size: .
D: TRBD1
V: TRBV9
J: TRBJ2-7
DNA: TGTGCCAGCAGCGCCCTAGGACAGGGGGCTTACGAGCAGTACTTC
CDR3: CASSALGQGAYEQYF

size: .
D: .
V: TRBV7-2
J: TRBJ2-7
DNA: TGTGCCAGCAGCTTAAGAGGGAGTGAGTCCTACGAGCAGTACTTC
CDR3: CASSLRGSESYEQYF

size: .
D: .
V: TRBV12-3/TRBV12-4
J: TRBJ1-1
DNA: TGTGCCAGCAACCTTGGAGGGTCCACTGAAGCTTTCTTT
CDR3: CASNLGGSTEAFF

size: .
D: .
V: TRBV29-1
J: TRBJ2-2
DNA: TGCAGCGCCGAAGGGGGGGATAGCACCGGGGAGCTGTTTTTT
CDR3: CSAEGGDSTGELFF

size: .
D: .
V: TRBV9
J: TRBJ2-2
DNA: TGTGCCAGCAGCAAAGGGCAGGGATGGAACACCGGGGAGCTGTTTTTT
CDR3: CASSKGQGWNTGELFF

size: .
D: .
V: TRBV5-1
J: TRBJ2-7
DNA: TGCGCCAGCAGCTTCTTAGGGGGTAATAGTTACGAGCAGTACTTC
CDR3: CASSFLGGNSYEQYF

size: .
D: .
V: TRBV21-1
J: TRBJ1-6
DNA: TGTGCCAGCAGCAAAAGCGACCTATATAATTCACCCCTCCACTTT
CDR3: CASSKSDLYNSPLHF

size: .
D: .
V: TRBV7-9
J: TRBJ2-7
DNA: TGTGCCAGCAGCGGGGACAACTCCTACGAGCAGTACTTC
CDR3: CASSGDNSYEQYF

size: once
D: TRBD2
V: TRBV28
J: TRBJ2-5
DNA: TGTGCCAGCAGCCCACGCGGCGGGGGCCAAGAGACCCAGTACTTC
CDR3: CASSPRGGGQETQYF

size: .
D: .
V: TRBV5-1
J: TRBJ1-2
DNA: TGCGCCAGCAGCTCGGGGGGCTATGGCTACACCTTC
CDR3: CASSSGGYGYTF

size: .
D: .
V: TRBV6-5
J: TRBJ2-1
DNA: TGTGCCAGCAGGACGGACTGGAAGGCCTACAATGAGCAGTTCTTC
CDR3: CASRTDWKAYNEQFF